The clone carrying this T cell receptor beta chain was detected only a few times. Its specificity is unknown. Each CDR3 protein gets one entry after TCRdb re-called the reads with MiXCR. The data contain 150,000 to 200,000 distinct CDR3 sequences, approximately 19% of them singletons. Per the germline V gene, CDR1 is MNHEY and CDR2 is SMNVEV (reference sequence). The CDR3 is 15 amino acids. With 6 bases clipped from V and 2 bases from J, the junction kept 8 bases outside the gene matches. These data are taken from a study of T cell repertoires in cytomegalovirus infection. Study results and caveats: Dominating the ex vivo response were TCR beta clonotypes that were CMV-specific and HLA-C-restricted. Frequencies of public TCR beta families were cumulated, and this identified carriers of CMV plus the relevant HLA.

The rearrangement links TRBV27 to TRBJ2-5, with 8 bases that match TRBD1. Sequencing was carried out using PBMCs. The TCR sequence derives from a human donor in good health (CMV status not recorded). Some clones in this sample may be carry-over from other donors' samples. CDR3 coding DNA: TGTGCCAGCAGGCCAGACAGGGGAGTTCAAGAGACCCAGTACTTC. Amino acids: CASRPDRGVQETQYF.